This TCR beta chain was observed in a study of beta chain features in type 1 diabetes (dated 2018 in TCRdb). Regarding the research as a whole: Mean age, gender distribution, total cell number and subset yield did not differ between patients and healthy donors. A total of roughly 100,000,000 sorted cells were examined across all samples, and the number of cells per subset was strongly correlated with RNA yield. In the study, recently diagnosed type 1 diabetes patients and matched healthy donors were compared on the TCRB repertoires of their sorted circulating CD4+ T cell subsets. Regulatory and stem cell-like memory subsets were isolated from only 8 patients and about 8 healthy donors, whereas naive and central memory subsets came from all 28 donors. Overall study results and their limits: Sequencing cDNA rather than genomic DNA could over-represent highly expressing activated cells, although activation and CD3 levels did not differ between groups. PCR may preferentially amplify shorter templates, but because patient and control samples were amplified and corrected together, any resulting skew would affect both groups equally. Because the HLA sub-analyses included only small numbers of individuals, any influence of HLA type on TCRB rearrangement was left unresolved. A moderate but significant shortening of TCRB CDR3 length was observed in type 1 diabetes patients in all four CD4+ subsets. Patients with type 1 diabetes made fewer insertions and deleted more nucleotides at VDJ recombination sites, implying thymic rearrangement abnormalities. Naive, central memory and regulatory TCRB repertoires appeared more similar among patients than among healthy donors.

From each donor, a single peripheral blood sample of 100 to 150 mL on average was drawn into heparinised tubes. Using a panel that included CD45RO, CCR7, CD25, CD127, CD95 and CD27, naive, central memory, regulatory and stem cell-like memory CD4+ T cells were sorted on a BD FACSAria II. Purity was above 95% for every sorted population. PBMCs were isolated immediately by Lymphoprep density gradient centrifugation and stained directly without culture. So that batch effects would be minimized, each experiment stained and sorted samples in pairs, pairing one healthy donor with one patient. This clone has a handful of counts. The target of this receptor is not known. Within one base of it there is no much larger clone, and no base qualities were kept. The entire amount of isolated RNA was reverse transcribed using the High Capacity cDNA Reverse Transcription Kit, so the sequenced TCRB transcripts were expressed ones. Deep immunoSEQ sequencing was performed on naive, central memory and regulatory T cell samples, with an average of around 3.4 million total reads per sample. Sorted cells were lysed in RLT buffer and RNA was extracted with DNase-treated RNeasy Micro or Mini kits, depending on cell number. To prevent cross-contamination, every cell subset was processed on its own, while patient and healthy donor samples were processed together. TCRB sequences were amplified from cDNA with the immunoSEQ multiplex PCR, producing 87-bp fragments spanning the CDR3 region. The amplicons were sequenced using the Illumina HiSeq platform. The original pipeline was this. Synthetic template baselines were used to correct PCR bias computationally, reads within Hamming distance 2 were collapsed, and singletons that could not be merged were discarded. Reads were aligned against IMGT to assign V, D and J genes, CDR3 length and insertions or deletions at six rearrangement sites. Within each subset, clonotype counts were normalized to sorted cell number, after which true diversity and Gini coefficients were computed with the tcR R package. The overlap coefficient, calculated on TCRB nucleotide sequences, was used to quantify repertoire sharing. As a proxy for the pre-selection repertoire, out-of-frame TCRB sequences from naive cells were analyzed. TCRdb provides this immuneACCESS table in a form limited to in-frame rearrangements. Some clones are lacking; in checked studies, under half of them reflect an unresolved V gene, and why the rest are absent is not known. That table gives V, J and clone size, and the DNA gave D and trimming. The sample data list about 360,000 clones, and around 12% of these were observed just once. Less than 0.02% of the sample belongs to the ten largest clones.

The germline ends are 18 bases apart after V is trimmed by 6 bases and J by 0 bases. Based on the germline V gene, the CDR1 and CDR2 sequences are SNHLY and FYNNEI. Including cysteine and phenylalanine, the CDR3 has 18 amino acids. The only DNA kept is the CDR3, 54 bases in frame from the first base. The receptor comes from a man in his late teens or twenties in good health. Here the chain combines TRBV2 and TRBJ2-6; TRBD1 is possibly the D segment (6 matching bases). Sequenced sample: naive CD4+ T cells from blood. In the paper's terms, the cell subset or site label means: true naive CD4+ T cells. The DNA sequence follows: TGTGCCAGCAGGGCGACCCCGGGACACATCTCTGGGGCCAACGTCCTGACTTTC. It codes for CASRATPGHISGANVLTF.